This T cell receptor beta chain was recovered during a study of cytomegalovirus exposure and HLA in healthy donors. The study, taken as a whole, reports: Later on, a genetic analysis was performed. It linked a missense variant in DCLRE1C with V- and J-gene trimming of TCR beta. There were 164 TCR beta chains listed as cytomegalovirus-associated.

Remarks on this clone: What it recognizes is unknown.

The study ran its PCR with 60 Vbeta and 13 Jbeta primers. Some clones are missing from TCRdb's copy, which holds only in-frame ones; the method was immunoSEQ multiplex PCR. In the table there are under 200,000 clones, approximately 84% of which are singletons. This receptor was identified in a woman aged 40 to 50 in good health and CMV-seropositive. Sequencing was performed on PBMCs.

The CDR3 loop is CASSLGQSNYGYTF. CDR3 DNA: TGTGCCAGCAGCTTAGGGCAGTCTAACTATGGCTACACCTTC. The V call is TRBV7-3, the J call TRBJ1-2; no firm D call. Germline V gene lookup returns CDR1 SGHTA and CDR2 FQGTGA. Trimming pared 2 bases from V and 0 bases from J, leaving 7 bases between. This CDR3 has 14 amino acids.